A selection of T cell receptor beta chains follows, all from one sample in a study of OX40 agonist ivuxolimab in advanced cancers. The data were produced by immunoSEQ multiplex PCR, yet TCRdb's version contains in-frame clones alone and is incomplete. The table shows 15,000 or so clones, with approximately 80% occurring only once. The sequences come from CD4+ or CD8+ T cells sorted from blood, collected in a trial of the OX40 agonist ivuxolimab. Receptors were obtained from an adult with an advanced solid tumor such as melanoma, head and neck, liver or kidney cancer. Each CDR3 is given without its conserved first and last residue.

V gene | CDR3 protein
TRBV28 | ASSPTGHSYEQY
TRBV27 | ASRPTGDGGYGYT
TRBV27 | ASSSRDHTGELF
TRBV9 | ASSADGNTEAF
TRBV19 | ASSSTYEQY
TRBV11-2 | ASSTEGQGKTQA
TRBV9 | ASSVGIDQPQH
TRBV6-6 | ASRILAGGNSEQY
TRBV19 | ASNLGHNGYT
TRBV28 | ASSGTSLGSYEQY
TRBV10-1 | ASSVGVNTEAF
TRBV6-5 | ASSYSGSQETQY
TRBV9 | ASSAQGGSRSDTQY
TRBV7-8 | ATGGNLVEQY
TRBV10-3 | AISENSGGETQY
TRBV30 | AWSAGTSGEAF
TRBV27 | ASRIGFTDTQY
TRBV6-5 | ASSYSGTTDEQY
TRBV28 | ASRATLYNEQF
TRBV6-6 | ASTASGRGYNEQF
TRBV29-1 | TVSTSGEQY
TRBV7-3 | ASSRGTRGFNEQF
TRBV11-2 | ASRGDRLPAYEQY
TRBV5-6 | ASSLALAGGVETQY
TRBV30 | AWSVDGGTEAF
TRBV5-6 | ASTSLWGRTYEQY
TRBV4-3 | ASSQGLGNGAGELF
TRBV11-2 | ASSRTPGEEQY
TRBV9 | ASSVTGYGYT
TRBV19 | ASSTSGLYNEQF
TRBV6-9 | ASRTPGVNTEAF
TRBV19 | ASWGGGQPQH
TRBV27 | ASSSNFSPGLIYFEQY
TRBV27 | ASQGLAGSNEQF
TRBV28 | ASSLATGTQPQH
TRBV6-1 | ASSEANPSPDTQY
TRBV25-1 | ASSPGGIGSYNEQF
TRBV11-2 | ASSHGPTSFSSYEQY
TRBV9 | ASSVEGIVGELF
TRBV27 | ASSYTYNEQF
TRBV27 | ASSFTGRGANNEQF
TRBV28 | ATKGEERVIATQY
TRBV11-2 | ASSLGSADTQY